The 20 T cell receptor beta chains below were found in one sample sequenced in a study of vaccination effects on CD4 cells after COVID-19. Following a roughly 11-day culture, CD4+ T cells were purified. Their target antigens are unknown. Method: immunoSEQ multiplex PCR; TCRdb's copy keeps in-frame clones and lacks some. This table holds about 66,000 clones, 70% to 85% found once. The sequencing here drew on CD4+ T cells from PBMCs cultured without peptide, taken before COVID-19 vaccination. The receptor source for this set is a human donor who had a prior SARS-CoV-2 infection.

This clone was observed a few times. The rearrangement uses TRBV16 and TRBJ1-3; D is undetermined. Germline V CDR1 and CDR2: KGHSY, FQNENV. Deletions cut 0 bases from V and 0 bases from J, with 0 bases between. The CDR3 runs to 13 residues. The DNA of the CDR3 is TGTGCCAGCAGCCAATCCTCTGGAAACACCATATATTTT. This gives the protein CASSQSSGNTIYF.

V and J are TRBV11-2 and TRBJ2-5; the D gene is possibly TRBD2 (6 bases). Trimming stripped 2 bases from V and 3 bases from J, with 10 bases between. The CDR3 is made up of 14 amino acids. Germline loops: CDR1 SGHAT, CDR2 FQNNGV. The CDR3 region has the DNA TGTGCCAGCAGCTTATTAGCGGTTGAAGAGACCCAGTACTTC. This translates into CASSLLAVEETQYF.

This rearrangement joins TRBV28 to TRBJ2-7; 9 bases line up with TRBD1. V gave up 6 bases and J gave up 3 bases; unmatched junction bases: 12. The CDR3 is made up of 16 amino acids. Per germline, CDR1 MDHEN and CDR2 SYDVKM. This chain's CDR3 is CASRDPGTGFLYEQYF. As DNA, the CDR3 is TGTGCCAGCAGAGATCCCGGGACAGGGTTTCTCTACGAGCAGTACTTC. The entire variable domain, with the rest obtained from reference TRBV28 and TRBJ2-7, is as follows: DVKVTQSSRYLVKRTGEKVFLECVQDMDHENMFWYRQDPGLGLRLIYFSYDVKMKEKGDIPEGYSVSREKKERFSLILESASTNQTSMYLCASRDPGTGFLYEQYFGPGTRLTVT.

V is TRBV18 and J is TRBJ1-2; D ambiguous. V dropped 5 bases and J dropped 2 bases, with 12 bases sitting between them. Per germline, CDR1 KGHSH and CDR2 LQKENI. The length of the CDR3 is 14 residues. The CDR3 loop is CASSVVGMNYGYTF. In nucleotides, the CDR3 is TGTGCCAGCTCAGTGGTCGGGATGAACTATGGCTACACCTTC.

The chain joins TRBV19 to TRBJ1-2; 9 nucleotides match TRBD1. The germline CDR1 and CDR2 sequences are LNHDA and SQIVND (reference sequence). This CDR3 region has 15 residues. After removal of 3 bases from V and 5 bases from J, the junction contained 7 bases not matched to a gene. The CDR3 coding sequence is TGTGCCAGTAGTATGACTTCGGGACAGGGTTATGGCTACACCTTC. Residues: CASSMTSGQGYGYTF.

This chain uses TRBV2 with TRBJ2-1; 7 bases are shared with TRBD2. This CDR3 is 14 amino acids long. Germline V gives CDR1 SNHLY, CDR2 FYNNEI. J gave up 16 bases and V 4 bases, and 16 bases lay outside the gene matches. CDR3: CASSVLERGLVPFF. The CDR3 DNA is TGTGCCAGCAGTGTCCTGGAGCGGGGACTCGTCCCATTCTTC.

This clone was counted at least ten times. The rearrangement joins TRBV24-1 to TRBJ2-2; 10 bases agree with TRBD2. The CDR3 is 16 residues long. CDR1 and CDR2 (germline): KGHDR, SFDVKD. V trimming: 3 bases; J trimming: 5 bases; junction bases outside the gene matches: 5. CDR3 coding DNA: TGTGCCACCAGTGATCCGGGACTAGCGCCGACCGGGGAGCTGTTTTTT. Translation: CATSDPGLAPTGELFF.

This clone has more than one count but fewer than ten. The J gene is TRBJ1-1, the V gene TRBV2; tentative D call: TRBD1 (6 bases). Trimming took 5 bases from V and 4 from J, leaving 17 bases between them. Germline CDR1 reads SNHLY; CDR2 reads FYNNEI. This CDR3 has 15 amino acids. CDR3 residues: CASSSQGRSRTEAFF. In DNA form, the CDR3 reads TGTGCCAGCAGTTCCCAGGGGCGGAGTCGCACTGAAGCTTTCTTT. The variable domain in full, completed from reference TRBV2 and TRBJ1-1, reads EPEVTQTPSHQVTQMGQEVILRCVPISNHLYFYWYRQILGQKVEFLVSFYNNEISEKSEIFDDQFSVERPDGSNFTLKIRSTKLEDSAMYFCASSSQGRSRTEAFFGQGTRLTVV.

The rearrangement links TRBV7-8 to TRBJ2-1; D possibly corresponds to TRBD2 (6 bases). V lost 5 bases and J 7 bases, leaving 12 bases between the germline ends. The CDR3 has 13 residues. Germline CDR1 and CDR2: SGHVS and FQNEAQ. As DNA, the CDR3 is TGTGCCAGCAGCCCCCTAGCGTGGAATGAGCAGTTCTTC. It codes for CASSPLAWNEQFF.

J is TRBJ2-7 and V is TRBV6-5, with 10 bases identical to TRBD1. The CDR3 is made up of 15 amino acids. V dropped 0 bases and J dropped 5; count of bases not matched to a gene: 4. Germline CDR1 reads MNHEY; CDR2 reads SVGAGI. The CDR3 region is CASSYSGTGANEQYF. The DNA for the CDR3 is TGTGCCAGCAGTTACTCTGGGACAGGGGCCAACGAGCAGTACTTC.

The chain employs TRBV15 and TRBJ1-2; unclear D gene. V was clipped by 0 bases and J by 5 bases, with 10 bases between them. The germline V gene encodes CDR1 LNHNV and CDR2 YYDKDF (reference sequence). The CDR3 has 14 residues. The CDR3 DNA is TGTGCCACCAGCAGAGATGGTTCGGGATATGGCTACACCTTC. It is translated as CATSRDGSGYGYTF.

For the CDR3, the DNA is TGTGCTAGTGGCCCGGGTAAGGGGGGGGGCACAGATACGCAGTATTTT. Translated: CASGPGKGGGTDTQYF. The J gene is TRBJ2-3, the V gene TRBV12-5, with D possibly TRBD2 on 7 matching bases. V was clipped by 6 bases and J by 1 base, with 17 bases between them. Germline V gene data show CDR1 as LGHNT and CDR2 as FRNRAP. This CDR3 comprises 16 residues.

V gene TRBV6-5 combines with J gene TRBJ1-1, with 9 bases aligning to TRBD1. Germline assignment: CDR1 MNHEY and CDR2 SVGAGI. After removal of 6 bases from V and 1 base from J, the junction contained 3 bases not matched to a gene. This CDR3 has 14 amino acids. The DNA of the CDR3 is TGTGCCAGCAGATGGACAGGGGAGAACACTGAAGCTTTCTTT. Translating it yields CASRWTGENTEAFF.

This rearrangement joins TRBV19 to TRBJ1-1; D is possibly TRBD1 (5 bases). Germline-derived CDR1 and CDR2 are LNHDA and SQIVND (reference sequence). The CDR3 contains 15 residues. The germline V and J ends were trimmed by 4 bases and 8 bases, with 20 bases remaining between them. CDR3 in amino acids: CASSTLNPRQGEAFF. DNA for the CDR3: TGTGCCAGTAGTACCCTAAACCCGCGGCAGGGAGAAGCTTTCTTT. Drawing the rest from reference TRBV19 and TRBJ1-1, the complete variable domain is DGGITQSPKYLFRKEGQNVTLSCEQNLNHDAMYWYRQDPGQGLRLIYYSQIVNDFQKGDIAEGYSVSREKKESFPLTVTSAQKNPTAFYLCASSTLNPRQGEAFFGQGTRLTVV.

This chain connects TRBV19 to TRBJ2-7; D possibly corresponds to TRBD1 (6 bases). The V end was cut by 1 base, the J end by 2 bases, with 6 bases between. This CDR3 has 13 amino acids. CDR1 and CDR2 from the germline V gene are LNHDA and SQIVND (reference sequence). CDR3 DNA sequence: TGTGCCAGTAGTATAGGGACAGCCTACGAGCAGTACTTC. This encodes CASSIGTAYEQYF. Full variable domain (outside the CDR3, taken from reference TRBV19 and TRBJ2-7): DGGITQSPKYLFRKEGQNVTLSCEQNLNHDAMYWYRQDPGQGLRLIYYSQIVNDFQKGDIAEGYSVSREKKESFPLTVTSAQKNPTAFYLCASSIGTAYEQYFGPGTRLTVT.

The chain links TRBV28 to TRBJ2-2; 7 bases match TRBD2. The CDR3 has 14 residues. The trim removed 4 bases at V and 4 bases at J, leaving 3 bases unmatched. Germline loops: CDR1 MDHEN, CDR2 SYDVKM. CDR3 DNA: TGTGCCAGCAGTTGGCCGGGAGGCACCGGGGAGCTGTTTTTT. Translation gives CASSWPGGTGELFF.

The chain's CDR3 is CASSLAPLARNTGELFF. The DNA of the CDR3 is TGTGCCAGCAGCTTAGCCCCACTAGCGAGGAACACCGGGGAGCTGTTTTTT. The rearrangement uses TRBV7-9 and TRBJ2-2, with 7 bases that match TRBD2. With 0 bases clipped from V and 1 base from J, the junction kept 5 bases outside the gene matches. This CDR3 is 17 amino acids long. Germline values: CDR1 SEHNR, CDR2 FQNEAQ (reference sequence).

The CDR3: CASSIEGRAAEQFF. CDR3 in DNA: TGTGCCAGTAGTATAGAGGGGCGAGCAGCCGAGCAGTTCTTC. The chain couples TRBV19 to TRBJ2-1; maybe TRBD1 (5 bases). CDR3 size: 14 residues. V was cut by 0 bases and J by 10 bases, with 13 bases left in between. The V gene's germline CDR1 is LNHDA and CDR2 SQIVND (reference sequence).

This chain uses TRBV5-1 with TRBJ2-3; D remains unclear. V was pared by 0 bases and J by 4 bases, with 9 bases between. This CDR3 comprises 14 residues. CDR1 and CDR2 from the germline V gene are SGHRS and YFSETQ. The CDR3 protein is CASSLVPSPDTQYF. CDR3 nucleotide sequence: TGCGCCAGCAGCTTGGTGCCGTCCCCAGATACGCAGTATTTT.

This clone was detected a few times. The J gene is TRBJ2-1, the V gene TRBV2; TRBD2 matches at 13 bases. The CDR3 runs 16 residues. J lost 4 bases, V lost 5 bases, and 5 bases had no gene match. CDR1 and CDR2 (germline): SNHLY, FYNNEI. CDR3 loop: CASSRRLAGGYNEQFF. As DNA, the CDR3 is TGTGCCAGCAGTAGAAGACTAGCGGGGGGTTACAATGAGCAGTTCTTC.